Listed here are 3 T cell receptor beta chains from one sample, sequenced in a study of blood T cell repertoires in COVID-19. Using immunoSEQ multiplex PCR, the repertoire was profiled, and TCRdb retains in-frame clones only, with some absent. The data show approximately 170,000 clones, roughly 84% seen once. What was sequenced was PBMCs or T cells enriched from blood (not recorded which). The receptors stem from a woman between 45 and 60 years old who had recovered from COVID-19.

V and J are TRBV7-3 and TRBJ2-3; no clear D. The CDR3 extends over 13 amino acids. Trimming pared 4 bases from V and 7 bases from J, leaving 12 bases between. The germline V gene encodes CDR1 SGHTA and CDR2 FQGTGA. The DNA of the CDR3 is TGTGCCAGCAGCTCAACCCTCTATAATACGCAGTATTTT. Translated: CASSSTLYNTQYF.

The V and J genes are TRBV4-3 and TRBJ2-1, with D possibly TRBD2 on 5 matching bases. V lost 4 bases to trimming and J lost 5 bases, with 15 bases between them. This CDR3 has 15 amino acids. Germline values: CDR1 LGHNA, CDR2 YSLEER. The CDR3 sequence: CASSRSGSANNEQFF. CDR3 coding DNA: TGCGCCAGCAGCCGTTCGGGGAGCGCTAACAATGAGCAGTTCTTC.

CDR3 protein: CASSQAPQGNTIYF. CDR3 bases: TGCGCCAGCAGCCAAGCCCCCCAGGGGAACACCATATATTTT. This chain connects TRBV4-3 to TRBJ1-3, with D perhaps matching TRBD1 (6 bases). The CDR3 is 14 amino acids. Per germline, CDR1 LGHNA and CDR2 YSLEER. V lost 1 base to trimming and J lost 7 bases, with 11 bases between them.